The source of this T cell receptor beta chain is a study of OX40 agonist ivuxolimab in advanced cancers. Data came from immunoSEQ multiplex PCR; TCRdb stores just in-frame clones and leaves some out. The table records 20,000 to 25,000 clones, about 83% of them present only once. The sequenced sample was CD4+ or CD8+ T cells sorted from blood, obtained in a trial of the OX40 agonist ivuxolimab. This receptor was identified in an adult with an advanced solid tumor such as melanoma, head and neck, liver or kidney cancer.

As DNA, the CDR3 is TGTGCTAGTGAACCCGGGACAGGAGAGCTTCAGGAGCAGTACTTC. Translation gives CASEPGTGELQEQYF. The V gene is TRBV12-5, the J gene TRBJ2-7, with 8 bases fitting TRBD1. Germline V gives CDR1 LGHNT, CDR2 FRNRAP. The CDR3 totals 15 residues. With V trimmed by 7 bases and J by 7 bases, 15 bases remained unmatched.